This TCR beta chain was recorded in a study of T cell responses to AZD1222 COVID-19 vaccine. Germline assignment: CDR1 LGHDT and CDR2 YNNKEL (reference sequence). The CDR3 loop spans 12 amino acids. Trimming left V 8 bases short and J 6 bases short, with 14 bases between. Pooled samples include second doses given at about 4 or 12 weeks. Profiled with immunoSEQ multiplex PCR; TCRdb holds only in-frame clones, not every one. The sample has approximately 45,000 clones; about 91% are singletons. The chain has TRBV3-1 (or the pseudogene TRBV3-2) and TRBJ2-7; no reliable D call. This TCR was sampled from an adult who received the AZD1222 COVID-19 vaccine. The specimen was peripheral blood, collected 28 days after the second AZD1222 dose. The CDR3 DNA is TGTGCCAGCTCCTGGTCCTCTACCGAGCAGTACTTC. This encodes CASSWSSTEQYF.